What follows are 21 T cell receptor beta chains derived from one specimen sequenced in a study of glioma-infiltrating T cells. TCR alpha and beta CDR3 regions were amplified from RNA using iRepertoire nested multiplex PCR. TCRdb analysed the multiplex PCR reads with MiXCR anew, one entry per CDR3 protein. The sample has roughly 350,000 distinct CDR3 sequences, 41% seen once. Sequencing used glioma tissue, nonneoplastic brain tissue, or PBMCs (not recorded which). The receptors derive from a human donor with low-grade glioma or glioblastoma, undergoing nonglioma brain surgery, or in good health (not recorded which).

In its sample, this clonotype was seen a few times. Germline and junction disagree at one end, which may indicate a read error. CDR3 region: CASSQHGYNKKLFF. CDR3 sequence (DNA): TGTGCCAGCAGTCAGCACGGATATAATAAAAAACTGTTTTTT. V is TRBV6-1 and J is TRBJ1-4; D call uncertain. CDR3 size: 14 residues. The germline V gene encodes CDR1 MNHNS and CDR2 SASEGT.

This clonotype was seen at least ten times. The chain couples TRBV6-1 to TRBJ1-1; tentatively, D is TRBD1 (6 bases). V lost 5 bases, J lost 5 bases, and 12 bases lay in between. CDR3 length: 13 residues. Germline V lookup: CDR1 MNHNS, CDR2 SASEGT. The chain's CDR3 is CASSYSGVTEAFF. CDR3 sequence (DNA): TGTGCCAGCAGTTATTCAGGGGTGACTGAAGCTTTCTTT.

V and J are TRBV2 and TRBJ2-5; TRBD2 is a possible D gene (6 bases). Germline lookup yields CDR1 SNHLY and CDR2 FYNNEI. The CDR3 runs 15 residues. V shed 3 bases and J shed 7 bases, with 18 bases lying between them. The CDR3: CASSDLDGGVRTQYF. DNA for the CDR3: TGTGCCAGCAGTGATTTGGACGGGGGAGTACGGACCCAGTACTTC.

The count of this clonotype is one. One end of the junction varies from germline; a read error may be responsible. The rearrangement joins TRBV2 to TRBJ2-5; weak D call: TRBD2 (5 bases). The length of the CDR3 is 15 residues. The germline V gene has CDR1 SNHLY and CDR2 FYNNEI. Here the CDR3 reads CASIEIVALAETQYF. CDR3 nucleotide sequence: TGTGCCAGCATTGAAATTGTAGCGCTCGCAGAGACCCAGTACTTC. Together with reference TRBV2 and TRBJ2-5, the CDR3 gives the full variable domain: EPEVTQTPSHQVTQMGQEVILRCVPISNHLYFYWYRQILGQKVEFLVSFYNNEISEKSEIFDDQFSVERPDGSNFTLKIRSTKLEDSAMYFCASIEIVALAETQYFGPGTRLLVL.

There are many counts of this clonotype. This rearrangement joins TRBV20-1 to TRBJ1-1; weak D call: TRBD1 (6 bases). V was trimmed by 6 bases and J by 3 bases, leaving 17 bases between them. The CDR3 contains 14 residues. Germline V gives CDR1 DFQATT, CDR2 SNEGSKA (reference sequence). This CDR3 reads CSAPRRGAYTEAFF. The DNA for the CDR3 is TGCAGTGCCCCCCGACGGGGGGCTTACACTGAAGCTTTCTTT.

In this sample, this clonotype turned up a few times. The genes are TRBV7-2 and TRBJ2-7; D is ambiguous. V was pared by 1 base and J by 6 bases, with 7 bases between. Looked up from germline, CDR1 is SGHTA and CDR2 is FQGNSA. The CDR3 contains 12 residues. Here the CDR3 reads CASSLVIGEQYF. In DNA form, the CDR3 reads TGTGCCAGCAGCTTAGTGATTGGCGAGCAGTACTTC. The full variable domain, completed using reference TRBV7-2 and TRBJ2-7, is GAGVSQSPSNKVTEKGKDVELRCDPISGHTALYWYRQSLGQGLEFLIYFQGNSAPDKSGLPSDRFSAERTGGSVSTLTIQRTQQEDSAVYLCASSLVIGEQYFGPGTRLTVT.

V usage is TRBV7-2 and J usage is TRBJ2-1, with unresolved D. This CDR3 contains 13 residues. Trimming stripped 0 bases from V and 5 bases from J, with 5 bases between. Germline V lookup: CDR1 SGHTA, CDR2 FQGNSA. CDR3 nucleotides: TGTGCCAGCAGCTTAGCCCAACACAATGAGCAGTTCTTC. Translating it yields CASSLAQHNEQFF.

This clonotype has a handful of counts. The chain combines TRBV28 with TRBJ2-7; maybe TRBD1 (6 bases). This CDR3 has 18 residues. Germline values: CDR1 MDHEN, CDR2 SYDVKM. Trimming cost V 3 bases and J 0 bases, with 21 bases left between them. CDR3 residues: CASSLIRFQGKGSYEQYF. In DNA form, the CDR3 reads TGTGCCAGCAGTTTGATCCGATTTCAGGGGAAAGGCTCCTACGAGCAGTACTTC.

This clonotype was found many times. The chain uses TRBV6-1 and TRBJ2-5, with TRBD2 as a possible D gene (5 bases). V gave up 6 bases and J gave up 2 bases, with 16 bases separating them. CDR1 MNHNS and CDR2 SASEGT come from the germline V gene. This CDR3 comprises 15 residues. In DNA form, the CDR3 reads TGTGCCAGCAGCAAAGCAGGTAGCGCTCAAGAGACCCAGTACTTC. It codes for CASSKAGSAQETQYF.

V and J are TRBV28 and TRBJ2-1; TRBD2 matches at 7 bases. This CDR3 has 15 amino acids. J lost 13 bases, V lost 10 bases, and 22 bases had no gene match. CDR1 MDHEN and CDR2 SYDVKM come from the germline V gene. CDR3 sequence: CATLGAGETKNIQFF. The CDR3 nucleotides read TGTGCCACCCTAGGGGCGGGGGAAACCAAAAACATTCAGTTCTTC. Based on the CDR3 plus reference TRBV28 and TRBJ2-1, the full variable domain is DVKVTQSSRYLVKRTGEKVFLECVQDMDHENMFWYRQDPGLGLRLIYFSYDVKMKEKGDIPEGYSVSREKKERFSLILESASTNQTSMYLCATLGAGETKNIQFFGPGTRLTVL.

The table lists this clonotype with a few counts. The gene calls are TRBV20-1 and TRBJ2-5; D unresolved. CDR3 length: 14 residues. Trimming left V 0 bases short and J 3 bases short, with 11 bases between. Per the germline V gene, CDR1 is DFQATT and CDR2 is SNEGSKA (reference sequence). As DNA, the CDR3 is TGCAGTGCTAGAGATCCTAGACTGAAAGAGACCCAGTACTTC. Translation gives CSARDPRLKETQYF.

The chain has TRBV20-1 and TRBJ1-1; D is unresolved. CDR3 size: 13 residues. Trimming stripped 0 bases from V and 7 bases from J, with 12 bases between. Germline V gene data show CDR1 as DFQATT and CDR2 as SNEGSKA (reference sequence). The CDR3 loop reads CSARDRNSFEAFF. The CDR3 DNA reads TGCAGTGCTAGAGATAGAAACAGCTTTGAAGCTTTCTTT.

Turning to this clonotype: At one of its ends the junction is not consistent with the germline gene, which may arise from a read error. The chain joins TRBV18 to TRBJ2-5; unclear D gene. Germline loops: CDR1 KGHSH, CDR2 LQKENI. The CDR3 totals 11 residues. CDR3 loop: CASSNQETEYF. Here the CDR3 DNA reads TGTGCCAGCTCAAACCAAGAGACCGAGTACTTC.

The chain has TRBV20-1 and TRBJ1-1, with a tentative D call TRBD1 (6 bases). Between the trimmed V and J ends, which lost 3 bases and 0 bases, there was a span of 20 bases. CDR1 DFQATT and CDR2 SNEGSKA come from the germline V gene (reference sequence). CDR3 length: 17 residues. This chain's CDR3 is CSARGGDLTGMNTEAFF. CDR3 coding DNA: TGCAGTGCTAGGGGGGGGGATCTTACAGGGATGAACACTGAAGCTTTCTTT.

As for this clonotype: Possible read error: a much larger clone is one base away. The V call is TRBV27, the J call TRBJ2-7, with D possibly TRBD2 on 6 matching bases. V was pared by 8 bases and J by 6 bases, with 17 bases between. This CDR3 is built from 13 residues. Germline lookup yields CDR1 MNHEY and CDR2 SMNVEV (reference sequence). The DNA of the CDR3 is TGTGCCAGCCTTGGGACTGACCCCTCCGAGCAGTACTTC. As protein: CASLGTDPSEQYF.

The chain's CDR3 is CASSLGLAGASEQYF. CDR3 DNA sequence: TGTGCCAGCAGCTTAGGTCTAGCGGGAGCATCTGAGCAGTACTTC. The chain links TRBV14 to TRBJ2-7, with TRBD2 matching over 10 bases. V gave up 5 bases and J gave up 7 bases; unmatched junction bases: 11. The V gene's germline CDR1 is SGHDN and CDR2 FVKESK. The CDR3 runs to 15 residues.

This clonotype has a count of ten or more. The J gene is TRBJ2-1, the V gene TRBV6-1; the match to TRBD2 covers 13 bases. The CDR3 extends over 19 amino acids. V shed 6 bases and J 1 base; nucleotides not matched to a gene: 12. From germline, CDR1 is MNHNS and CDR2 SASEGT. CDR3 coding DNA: TGTGCCAGCAGACCCCCGGGACTAGCGGGATCGCCTTCCTACAATGAGCAGTTCTTC. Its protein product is CASRPPGLAGSPSYNEQFF.

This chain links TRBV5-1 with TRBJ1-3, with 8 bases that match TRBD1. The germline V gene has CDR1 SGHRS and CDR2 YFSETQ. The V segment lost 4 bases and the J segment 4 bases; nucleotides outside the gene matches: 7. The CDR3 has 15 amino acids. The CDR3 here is CASSADRGSGNTIYF. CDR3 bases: TGCGCCAGCAGCGCCGACAGGGGATCCGGAAACACCATATATTTT.

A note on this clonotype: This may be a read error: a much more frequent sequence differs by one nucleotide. CDR3 nucleotides: TGTGCCAGCAGCCACCGGGACAGGTTTATGAAAACTGAAGCTTTCTTT. This sequence encodes CASSHRDRFMKTEAFF. This rearrangement joins TRBV3-1 to TRBJ1-1; 8 bases map to TRBD1. The CDR3 runs to 16 residues. Germline assignment: CDR1 LGHDT and CDR2 YNNKEL (reference sequence).

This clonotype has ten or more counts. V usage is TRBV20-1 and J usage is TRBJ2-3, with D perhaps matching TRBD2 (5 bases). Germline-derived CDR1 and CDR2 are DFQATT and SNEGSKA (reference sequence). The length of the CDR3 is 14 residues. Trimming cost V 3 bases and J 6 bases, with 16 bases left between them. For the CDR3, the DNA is TGCAGTGCTAGTCGTCAGCGGAGTGGTGATACGCAGTATTTT. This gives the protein CSASRQRSGDTQYF.

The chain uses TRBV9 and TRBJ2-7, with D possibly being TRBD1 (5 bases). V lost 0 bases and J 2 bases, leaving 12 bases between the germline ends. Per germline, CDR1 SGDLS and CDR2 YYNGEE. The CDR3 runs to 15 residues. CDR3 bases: TGTGCCAGCAGCGTAGGGGCAGGGAAGGCCTACGAGCAGTACTTC. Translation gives CASSVGAGKAYEQYF.